The rows below give T cell receptor beta chains drawn from one sample of a study of T cell changes during pregnancy in multiple sclerosis. TCRdb's copy holds only in-frame clones and misses some; the assay was immunoSEQ multiplex PCR. This sample has 39,000 or so clones, with around 90% found just once. This material consisted of CD4+ T cells from peripheral blood mononuclear cells, taken after pregnancy. The receptor set was obtained from a female donor in good health, enrolled as a control in a pregnancy study. CDR3s include the opening cysteine and the closing phenylalanine or tryptophan. D genes are given only for firm matches. Size values are once, few and many counts, or a class for expanded clones, and some rows have none.

NA | TRBJ2-1 | once | TRBV6-4 | TGTGCCAGCAGTGATGAGGAGGGCTCCTACAATGAGCAGTTCTTC | CASSDEEGSYNEQFF
TRBD1 | TRBJ2-1 | NA | TRBV25-1 | TGTGCCAGCAGTGGGTGGACAGGCGGGCACAATGAGCAGTTCTTC | CASSGWTGGHNEQFF
NA | TRBJ2-7 | NA | TRBV2 | TGTGCCAGCAGTGAAGCGCCTAGCTACGAGCAGTACTTC | CASSEAPSYEQYF
TRBD2 | TRBJ2-2 | NA | TRBV5-4 | TGTGCCAGCAGCGCAGGACTAGCGGGAAGAACCGGGGAGCTGTTTTTT | CASSAGLAGRTGELFF
NA | TRBJ1-3 | NA | TRBV6-1 | TGTGCCAGCAGTGACGGGGCTGGAAACACCATATATTTT | CASSDGAGNTIYF
NA | TRBJ1-3 | NA | TRBV30 | TGTGCCTGGGGGGGGGACCGAGGGCGCTCTGGAAACACCATATATTTT | CAWGGDRGRSGNTIYF
TRBD2 | TRBJ2-3 | once | TRBV6-6 | TGTGCCAGCCTTCCTCTAGCGGGGGGAAGCACAGATACGCAGTATTTT | CASLPLAGGSTDTQYF
TRBD1 | TRBJ1-2 | NA | TRBV13 | TGTGCCAGCAGCTTGGACAGGAAAGGCTACACCTTC | CASSLDRKGYTF
NA | TRBJ1-2 | NA | TRBV7-2 | TGTGCCAGCAGCTTAGACAGGGACTATGGCTACACCTTC | CASSLDRDYGYTF
NA | TRBJ1-1 | few | TRBV7-9 | TGTGCCAGCAGCACACAGGCGAGGACTGAAGCTTTCTTT | CASSTQARTEAFF
TRBD1 | TRBJ1-3 | NA | TRBV7-9 | TGTGCCAGCAGCTGGGGACAGGGGGCTGGAAACACCATATATTTT | CASSWGQGAGNTIYF
TRBD1 | TRBJ1-1 | NA | TRBV5-4 | TGTGCCAGCAGCGCCCGGACAGGGGTGAACACTGAAGCTTTCTTT | CASSARTGVNTEAFF
NA | TRBJ2-1 | NA | TRBV20-1 | TGCAGTGGGAGTACTGGGGGCGCGGGGTTCTTC | CSGSTGGAGFF
NA | TRBJ1-2 | NA | TRBV5-6 | TGTGCCAGCAGCTGGGAGGGTGGCGGCTACACCTTC | CASSWEGGGYTF
NA | TRBJ1-2 | NA | TRBV5-6 | TGTGCCAGCAGCTTGGCGGCAGGCCATGGCTACACCTTC | CASSLAAGHGYTF
NA | TRBJ2-7 | NA | TRBV7-2 | TGTGCCAGCAGCCTGAGGCCGCCCTCCTACGAGCAGTACTTC | CASSLRPPSYEQYF
TRBD1 | TRBJ2-7 | NA | TRBV28 | TGTGCCAGCAGTTGGCAGGACAGGGGGCGGGAGCAGTACTTC | CASSWQDRGREQYF
NA | TRBJ1-4 | NA | TRBV5-1 | TGCGCCAGCAGCCCGGGGGGGGGCGAAGAAAAACTGTTTTTT | CASSPGGGEEKLFF
NA | TRBJ1-2 | NA | TRBV5-1 | TGCGCCAGCAGCCCAAACCCGCAGGCAGCTAACTATGGCTACACCTTC | CASSPNPQAANYGYTF
NA | TRBJ2-3 | NA | TRBV7-2 | TGTGCCAGCAGCAGACTAGTAGGAGATACGCAGTATTTT | CASSRLVGDTQYF
TRBD2 | TRBJ2-3 | NA | TRBV5-6 | TGTGCCAGCAGCTTGTGGTGGACTAGCGGGTCGGCAGATACGCAGTATTTT | CASSLWWTSGSADTQYF
TRBD2 | TRBJ2-1 | NA | TRBV6-4 | TGTGCCAGGGCGGGGGGGCCCTACAATGAGCAGTTCTTC | CARAGGPYNEQFF
NA | TRBJ1-1 | NA | TRBV2 | TGTGCCAGCAGTGAATGGGAGCCGGGAGTGCGAACTGAAGCTTTCTTT | CASSEWEPGVRTEAFF
NA | TRBJ1-5 | NA | TRBV7-6 | TGTGCCAGCAGCTTAGGACAGGCCAATCAGCCCCAGCATTTT | CASSLGQANQPQHF
NA | TRBJ2-7 | NA | TRBV6-6 | TGTGCCAGCGGTCTTATTCAGGGCCACGAGCAGTACTTC | CASGLIQGHEQYF
TRBD2 | TRBJ2-7 | NA | TRBV5-6 | TGTGCCAGCAGGCGACTAGCGGGAGGGAACGAGCAGTACTTC | CASRRLAGGNEQYF
TRBD2 | TRBJ2-2 | NA | TRBV5-1 | TGCGCCAGCAGCCCGGGACTAGCTAGCACCGGGGAGCTGTTTTTT | CASSPGLASTGELFF
TRBD1 | TRBJ1-2 | NA | TRBV30 | TGTGCCTGGAGTTCGGACAGGGGCAGCTATGGCTACACCTTC | CAWSSDRGSYGYTF
NA | TRBJ2-7 | NA | TRBV5-1 | TGCGCCAGCAGCTTGGCTGGGGGCCCCTACGAGCAGTACTTC | CASSLAGGPYEQYF
TRBD2 | TRBJ2-1 | NA | TRBV9 | TGTGCCAGCAGCTCAATAGCGGGGGGGAGTAATGAGCAGTTCTTC | CASSSIAGGSNEQFF
NA | TRBJ1-1 | once | TRBV12-5 | TGTGCTAGTGGTTTGTCTCCAGGGTCCGACACTGAAGCTTTCTTT | CASGLSPGSDTEAFF
NA | TRBJ2-7 | NA | TRBV2 | TGTGCCAGCACTTATAGCGGCTCCTACGAGCAGTACTTC | CASTYSGSYEQYF
NA | TRBJ2-1 | NA | TRBV28 | TGTGCCAGCAGTTTCCGGCGGAACTCCTACAATGAGCAGTTCTTC | CASSFRRNSYNEQFF
TRBD2 | TRBJ2-7 | NA | TRBV18 | TGTGCCAGCACCTTAGGACTAGCGGGAGAGCAGTACTTC | CASTLGLAGEQYF
NA | TRBJ2-3 | NA | TRBV7-9 | TGTGCCAGCAGCTTAGTACATGGTCTAGCTGGCACAGATACGCAGTATTTT | CASSLVHGLAGTDTQYF
TRBD2 | TRBJ2-7 | NA | TRBV7-8 | TGTGCCAGCAGCCCCCTGGGACTAGCGGGACCCTACGAGCAGTACTTC | CASSPLGLAGPYEQYF
TRBD1 | TRBJ1-2 | NA | TRBV6-1 | TGTGCCAGCAGTCGGGACAGTCTCTATGGCTACACCTTC | CASSRDSLYGYTF
NA | TRBJ2-3 | NA | TRBV6-6 | TGTGCCAGCAGTAGAGCAGATACGCAGTATTTT | CASSRADTQYF
TRBD1 | TRBJ2-3 | NA | TRBV30 | TGTGCCTGGAGTACAGGGGGCGATACGCAGTATTTT | CAWSTGGDTQYF
NA | TRBJ2-5 | NA | TRBV30 | TGTGCCTGGAGTTCCCGGGCGGCGGCGGGGACCCAGTACTTC | CAWSSRAAAGTQYF
NA | TRBJ2-7 | NA | TRBV5-7 | TGTGCCAGCACCCCGCCTGCGGAGACCGCCTACTATTCCTCCTACGAGCAGTACTTC | CASTPPAETAYYSSYEQYF
TRBD1 | TRBJ2-7 | NA | TRBV12-5 | TGTGCTAGTGGACGGGGGACAGGGGGAACGCGAGAGCAGTACTTC | CASGRGTGGTREQYF
NA | TRBJ2-1 | NA | TRBV27 | TGTGCCAGCAGTTCCTTAGCGTCTGGCGATGAGCAGTTCTTC | CASSSLASGDEQFF
TRBD1 | TRBJ2-2 | NA | TRBV25-1 | TGTGCCAGCACCAAGGACAGGGACGACACCGGGGAGCTGTTTTTT | CASTKDRDDTGELFF
NA | TRBJ1-6 | NA | TRBV6-6 | TGTGCCAGCAGTTACCTTCCAACCGGGGTTTCACCCCTCCACTTT | CASSYLPTGVSPLHF
TRBD1 | TRBJ2-6 | NA | TRBV5-4 | TGTGCCAGCAGCTTGGACAGGGGGCGGTCGGGGGCCAACGTCCTGACTTTC | CASSLDRGRSGANVLTF
TRBD2 | TRBJ2-3 | NA | TRBV7-9 | TGTGCCAGCAGCTTGGCGGGGGGCAAAGAGACAGATACGCAGTATTTT | CASSLAGGKETDTQYF
NA | TRBJ2-7 | NA | TRBV19 | TGTGCCAGTACCTCCCCTACATCGAGGCGATGTCCCCCCTACGAGCAGTACTTC | CASTSPTSRRCPPYEQYF
TRBD2 | TRBJ2-1 | NA | TRBV2 | TGTGCCAGCGGGTGGAGCGGGAAGGGAGAGCAGTTCTTC | CASGWSGKGEQFF
TRBD2 | TRBJ2-1 | NA | TRBV19 | TGTGCCAGTAGCCCCCTAGCGGGGGGATACAATGAGCAGTTCTTC | CASSPLAGGYNEQFF
NA | TRBJ1-2 | NA | TRBV19 | TGTGCCAGTAGTCAGACAGTGCGTGGAGACCCGAGTGGCTACACCTTC | CASSQTVRGDPSGYTF
TRBD2 | TRBJ2-3 | once | TRBV6-4 | TGTGCCAGCAGTGATAATGGGCGGGAGGCGCAGTATTTT | CASSDNGREAQYF
NA | TRBJ2-3 | NA | TRBV11-2 | TGTGCCAGCAGCTTAGACTACACAGATACGCAGTATTTT | CASSLDYTDTQYF